This T cell receptor (beta chain) was captured by sequencing in a study of blood T cell repertoires in COVID-19. In the study overall: Sample material is recorded as cDNA or gDNA derived from T cells, B-cell-depleted T cells, or PBMCs.

The table lists this clone with a count of one. Methods used by the authors: Reference gene primers were amplified, and this amplification served to estimate nucleated cell counts. TCRdb's table, derived via immunoSEQ multiplex PCR, lists solely in-frame clones and lacks some. That table supplies the V and J calls and clone size; D and trimming were determined from the DNA. This sample has roughly 700,000 clones; just under 90% occur once, and the top ten carry 0.2% to 0.3%. V was trimmed by 4 bases and J by 4 bases, leaving 12 bases between them. The length of the CDR3 is 13 residues. From germline, CDR1 is SGHRS and CDR2 YFSETQ.

This sequence originates from a woman younger than 35 with acute or convalescent COVID-19. The sample comprised peripheral blood. The V gene is TRBV5-1, the J gene TRBJ2-7; D remains ambiguous. CDR3 sequence reads: CASSPPSTYEQYF. CDR3 DNA sequence: TGCGCCAGCAGCCCACCGTCGACATACGAGCAGTACTTC.